This TCR beta chain emerged from a study of T cell responses to AZD1222 COVID-19 vaccine (dated by TCRdb to about 2021). Background for the entire study: AZD1222 recipients whose second dose came at about 4 weeks and those whose second dose came at about 12 weeks were combined into one group, since spike-specific TCR depth and breadth did not differ between the two schedules. TCR sequencing was performed for 230 to 250 trial participants, of whom about 210 were given two doses of AZD1222 and 26 were given two doses of MenACWY control vaccine. Trial participants were enrolled by age into subgroups of 18-55, 56-69 and 70-plus years, and around 150, 28 and 57 TCR-sequenced participants, respectively, were included in these subgroups. General findings and caveats noted by the study authors: Because no day 14 peak-response samples were available, repertoires were characterized only after the peak T cell response. Reportedly, almost half of the unique spike-specific TCRs recognized epitopes lying outside the regions that are mutated in the B.1.351 and B.1.1.7 variants. In the small 56-69-year group, the increase in depth fell short of significance, most likely because of low power. Vaccine-associated CD4 TCRs spanned the whole spike protein, with dominant responses in regions 160-218 and 743-854. Conclusions about previously exposed vaccinees were limited because only a handful of AZD1222 recipients were SARS-CoV-2 seropositive at baseline. After two AZD1222 doses, both the breadth and the depth of spike-specific TCRs were significantly higher than at day 0 and than in MenACWY recipients. Most participants were white British and females outnumbered males, and the authors suggested that clonal diversity may have been underestimated.

The CDR3 regions of human TCRbeta chains were subjected to immunosequencing. The original pipeline was this. TCRs in the repertoires were compared against a reference library of SARS-CoV-2-specific TCRs that had been generated with the MIRA antigen-specificity platform. Breadth meant the fraction of unique TCRs that were SARS-CoV-2-associated, whereas depth meant the fraction of total T cells that were SARS-CoV-2-associated. Using the MIRA data, every spike-specific TCR was mapped to the spike region that the TCR reacted to and assigned to either a CD4 or a CD8 class. Log10-transformed breadth and depth values were compared by one-way ANOVA with Sidak's multiple comparisons tests. Not all clones reach the TCRdb copy of this immuneACCESS table, which keeps in-frame sequences only. Checked studies attribute under half of the gap to unresolved V genes and leave the rest unexplained. V and J calls and clone size are those listed in that table; D and trimming were worked out from the DNA. Across this sample there are 55,000 to 75,000 clones, with about 80% seen only once. Jointly, the top ten make up around an eighth of the sample.

Reading the label with the study, this specimen's time point is: baseline before first vaccination. Samples from vaccinated people were obtained from the UK trials COV001 and COV002, which included a single-blind randomized controlled phase 2/3 trial of AZD1222 (ChAdOx1 nCoV-19) in healthy adults. For TCRbeta chain sequencing, PBMC samples were collected from trial participants at day 0 and at day 28 after the second dose. A note on this clone: The antigen this receptor binds is unknown. Nothing much larger sits one base from this clone, and base qualities are not available.

CDR1 LNHDA and CDR2 SQIVND are derived from the germline V gene (reference sequence). Counted from cysteine to phenylalanine, this CDR3 has 16 amino acids. Only CDR3 DNA is held: 48 bases, read in frame from base 1. V is clipped by 0 bases and J by 0 bases, and the sequence between their germline boundaries is 9 bases long. The origin of this receptor is an adult in good health. The rearrangement joined TRBV19 to TRBJ1-3; TRBD1 is possibly the D segment (6 matching bases). Sequences were derived from peripheral blood, sampled on day 0 of AZD1222 vaccination. CDR3 sequence: CASSIEGHYSGNTIYF. The DNA is as follows: TGTGCCAGTAGTATAGAGGGACATTACTCTGGAAACACCATATATTTT.